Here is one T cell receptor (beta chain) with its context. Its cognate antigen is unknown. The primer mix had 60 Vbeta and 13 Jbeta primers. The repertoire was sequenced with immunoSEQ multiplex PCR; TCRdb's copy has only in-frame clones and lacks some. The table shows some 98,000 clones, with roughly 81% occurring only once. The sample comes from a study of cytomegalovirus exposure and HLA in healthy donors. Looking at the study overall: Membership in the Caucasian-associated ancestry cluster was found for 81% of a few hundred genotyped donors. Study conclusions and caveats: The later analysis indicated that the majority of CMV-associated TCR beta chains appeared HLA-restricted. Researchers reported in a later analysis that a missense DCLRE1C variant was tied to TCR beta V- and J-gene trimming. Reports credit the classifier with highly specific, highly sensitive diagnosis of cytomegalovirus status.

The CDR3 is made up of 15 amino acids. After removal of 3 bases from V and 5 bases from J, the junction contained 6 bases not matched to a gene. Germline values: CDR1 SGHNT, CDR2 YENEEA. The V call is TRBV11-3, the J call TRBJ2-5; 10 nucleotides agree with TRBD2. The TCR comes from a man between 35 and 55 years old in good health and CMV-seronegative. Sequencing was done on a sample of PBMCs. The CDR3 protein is CASSFERGGSETQYF. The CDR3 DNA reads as TGTGCCAGCAGCTTCGAGCGGGGGGGGTCGGAGACCCAGTACTTC.